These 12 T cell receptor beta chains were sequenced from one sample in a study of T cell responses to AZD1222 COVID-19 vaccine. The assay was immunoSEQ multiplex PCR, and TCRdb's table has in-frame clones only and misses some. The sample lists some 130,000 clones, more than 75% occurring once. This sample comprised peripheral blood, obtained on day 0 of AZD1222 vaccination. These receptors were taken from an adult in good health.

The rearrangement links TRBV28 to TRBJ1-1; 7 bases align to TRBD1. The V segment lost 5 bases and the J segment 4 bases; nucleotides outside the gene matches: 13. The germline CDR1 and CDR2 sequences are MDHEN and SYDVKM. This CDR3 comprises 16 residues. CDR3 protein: CASSTGQRGEGTEAFF. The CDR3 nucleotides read TGTGCCAGCAGTACGGGACAGAGAGGGGAGGGCACTGAAGCTTTCTTT.

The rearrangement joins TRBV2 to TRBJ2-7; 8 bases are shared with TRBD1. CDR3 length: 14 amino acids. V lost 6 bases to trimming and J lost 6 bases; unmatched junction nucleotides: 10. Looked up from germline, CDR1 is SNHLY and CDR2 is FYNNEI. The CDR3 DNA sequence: TGTGCCAGCAGCGCAGGGGGCGTTACTGGCGAGCAGTACTTC. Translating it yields CASSAGGVTGEQYF.

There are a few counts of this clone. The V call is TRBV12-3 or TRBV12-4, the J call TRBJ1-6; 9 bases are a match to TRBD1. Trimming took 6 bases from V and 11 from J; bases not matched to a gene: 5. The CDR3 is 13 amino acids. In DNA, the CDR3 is TGTGCCAGCAGCGACAGGGGGTTAACACCCCTCCACTTT. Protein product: CASSDRGLTPLHF.

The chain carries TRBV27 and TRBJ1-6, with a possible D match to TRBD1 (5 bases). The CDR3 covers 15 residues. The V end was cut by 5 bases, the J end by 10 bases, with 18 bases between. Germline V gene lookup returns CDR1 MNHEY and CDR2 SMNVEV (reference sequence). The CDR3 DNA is TGTGCCAGCAGTGTAGACAGCCGCGGGGGATCACCCCTCCACTTT. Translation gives CASSVDSRGGSPLHF.

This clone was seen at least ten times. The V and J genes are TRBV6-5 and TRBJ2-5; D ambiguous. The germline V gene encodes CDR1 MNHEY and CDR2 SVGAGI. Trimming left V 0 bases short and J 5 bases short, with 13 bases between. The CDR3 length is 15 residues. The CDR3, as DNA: TGTGCCAGCAGTTACTCCCAGGCCGACGGGGAGACCCAGTACTTC. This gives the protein CASSYSQADGETQYF.

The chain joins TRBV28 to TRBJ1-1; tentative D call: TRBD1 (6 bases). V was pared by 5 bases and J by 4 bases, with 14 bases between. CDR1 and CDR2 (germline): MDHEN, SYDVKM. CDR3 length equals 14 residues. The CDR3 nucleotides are TGTGCCAGCAGTCCAATGCGAGGGGGCACTGAAGCTTTCTTT. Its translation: CASSPMRGGTEAFF.

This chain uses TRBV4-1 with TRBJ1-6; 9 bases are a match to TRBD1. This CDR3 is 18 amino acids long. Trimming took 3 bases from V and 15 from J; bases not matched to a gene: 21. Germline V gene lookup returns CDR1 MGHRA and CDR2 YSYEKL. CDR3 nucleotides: TGCGCCAGCAGCCAGGAGGGAGACTTCCGGGACAGGGATTGGCACCTCCACTTT. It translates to CASSQEGDFRDRDWHLHF.

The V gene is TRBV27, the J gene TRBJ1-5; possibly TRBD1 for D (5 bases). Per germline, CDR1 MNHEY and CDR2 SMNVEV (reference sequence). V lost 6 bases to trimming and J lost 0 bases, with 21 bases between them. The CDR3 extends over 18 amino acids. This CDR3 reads CASSPGTAGGYSNQPQHF. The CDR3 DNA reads TGTGCCAGCAGCCCAGGGACGGCGGGGGGGTATAGCAATCAGCCCCAGCATTTT.

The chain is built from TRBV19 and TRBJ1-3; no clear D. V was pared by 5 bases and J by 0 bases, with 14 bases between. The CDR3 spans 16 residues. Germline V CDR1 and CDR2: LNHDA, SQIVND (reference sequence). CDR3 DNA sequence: TGTGCCAGTAGTCCTTGGGGAGACGCCTCTGGAAACACCATATATTTT. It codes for CASSPWGDASGNTIYF. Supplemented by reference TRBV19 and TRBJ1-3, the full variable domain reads DGGITQSPKYLFRKEGQNVTLSCEQNLNHDAMYWYRQDPGQGLRLIYYSQIVNDFQKGDIAEGYSVSREKKESFPLTVTSAQKNPTAFYLCASSPWGDASGNTIYFGEGSWLTVV.

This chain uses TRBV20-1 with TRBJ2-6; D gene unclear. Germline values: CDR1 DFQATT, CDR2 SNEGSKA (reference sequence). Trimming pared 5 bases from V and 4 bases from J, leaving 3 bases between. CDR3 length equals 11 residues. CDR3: CSAFGANVLTF. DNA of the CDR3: TGCAGTGCTTTCGGGGCCAACGTCCTGACTTTC.

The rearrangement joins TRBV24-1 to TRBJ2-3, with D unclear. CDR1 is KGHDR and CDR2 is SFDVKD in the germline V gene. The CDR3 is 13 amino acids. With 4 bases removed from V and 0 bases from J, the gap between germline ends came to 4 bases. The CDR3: CATSEGSTDTQYF. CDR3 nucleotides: TGTGCCACCAGTGAAGGTAGCACAGATACGCAGTATTTT.

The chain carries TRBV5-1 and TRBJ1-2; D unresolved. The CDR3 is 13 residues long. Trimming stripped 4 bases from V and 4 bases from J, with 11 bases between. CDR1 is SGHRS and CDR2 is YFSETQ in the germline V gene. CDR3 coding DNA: TGCGCCAGCAGCGAGAGTATGAGCTATGGCTACACCTTC. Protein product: CASSESMSYGYTF. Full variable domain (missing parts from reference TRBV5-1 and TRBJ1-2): KAGVTQTPRYLIKTRGQQVTLSCSPISGHRSVSWYQQTPGQGLQFLFEYFSETQRNKGNFPGRFSGRQFSNSRSEMNVSTLELGDSALYLCASSESMSYGYTFGSGTRLTVV.